Below are 24 T cell receptor beta chains sequenced from a single sample in a study of T cell repertoires in cytomegalovirus infection. TCRdb recomputed calls from the reads with MiXCR, one row per CDR3 protein. The profile shows about 300,000 distinct CDR3 sequences, around 10% of them singletons. Specimen: PBMCs. The receptor source for this set is a human donor in good health (CMV status not recorded). Some clones in this sample may be carry-over from other donors' samples.

There are many counts of this clonotype. The chain joins TRBV12-3 or TRBV12-4 to TRBJ2-1; D might be TRBD1 or TRBD2, each matching 6 bases. V lost 2 bases and J lost 1, with 12 bases in between. This CDR3 comprises 16 residues. The CDR3 protein is CASSLPGALSYNEQFF. The CDR3 DNA follows: TGTGCCAGCAGTTTACCGGGGGCCTTATCCTACAATGAGCAGTTCTTC.

Ten or more counts support this clonotype. J is TRBJ2-7 and V is TRBV2; 7 positions match TRBD1. Germline lookup yields CDR1 SNHLY and CDR2 FYNNEI. The trim removed 5 bases at V and 6 bases at J, leaving 13 bases unmatched. This CDR3 is 15 amino acids long. CDR3 nucleotide sequence: TGTGCCAGCAGTTTCCGGACAGGAACGCCCCTCGAGCAGTACGTC. It encodes CASSFRTGTPLEQYV.

This clonotype was observed many times. This chain connects TRBV28 to TRBJ1-2, with a weak D call TRBD1 (6 bases). The CDR3 contains 13 residues. Trimming took off 6 bases at V and 7 bases at J, with 15 bases between the two ends. In germline, CDR1 is MDHEN, CDR2 SYDVKM. CDR3 loop: CASSRLRGSGYTF. The CDR3 coding sequence is TGTGCCAGCAGCCGTCTCAGGGGATCTGGCTACACCTTC.

This clonotype was recorded at least ten times. The chain couples TRBV11-3 to TRBJ2-3; D might be TRBD2 (7 bases). V dropped 5 bases and J dropped 5 bases, with 20 bases sitting between them. This CDR3 region has 16 residues. Germline lookup yields CDR1 SGHNT and CDR2 YENEEA. For the CDR3, the DNA is TGTGCCAGCAGCCGACGGGTGGCCGGGGGGCTAGATACGCAGTATTTT. It is translated as CASSRRVAGGLDTQYF.

The V call is TRBV29-1, the J call TRBJ2-1; 14 bases line up with TRBD2. Germline CDR1 reads SQVTM; CDR2 reads ANQGSEA. Trimming cost V 6 bases and J 5 bases; bases outside gene matches: 9. This CDR3 comprises 16 residues. CDR3: CSVSPRLAGGNNEQFF. CDR3 DNA sequence: TGCAGCGTCTCACCGCGACTAGCGGGGGGGAACAATGAGCAGTTCTTC.

This clonotype was seen repeatedly, ten times or more. CDR3 nucleotide sequence: TGTGCCAGCAGTTTCCCGACAGCGAACACTGAAGCTTTCTTT. This encodes CASSFPTANTEAFF. The chain couples TRBV28 to TRBJ1-1, with D perhaps TRBD1 (5 bases). Germline V gene lookup returns CDR1 MDHEN and CDR2 SYDVKM. This CDR3 is built from 14 residues. V lost 3 bases to trimming and J lost 1 base, with 9 bases between them.

In its sample, this clonotype was seen many times. J is TRBJ2-1 and V is TRBV13; D is uncertain. Trimming removed 3 bases from V and 5 bases from J, with 11 bases in between. CDR1 is PRHDT and CDR2 is FYEKMQ in the germline V gene (reference sequence). This CDR3 has 14 residues. DNA of the CDR3: TGTGCCAGCAGCTTTCGCGGTAACAACAATGAGCAGTTCTTC. It translates to CASSFRGNNNEQFF.

DNA for the CDR3: TGTGCCAGCAGCTTACTTTCGGGAGACGGCTACACCTTC. Its protein product is CASSLLSGDGYTF. J is TRBJ1-2 and V is TRBV7-2; D not certain. The ends were cut back, 2 bases at V and 8 bases at J, with 12 bases in the middle. The V gene's germline CDR1 is SGHTA and CDR2 FQGNSA. The length of the CDR3 is 13 residues.

This clonotype was recorded a few times. This chain joins TRBV29-1 and TRBJ2-1, with D maybe TRBD2 (7 bases). With 0 bases removed from V and 12 bases from J, the gap between germline ends came to 21 bases. Germline CDR1 and CDR2: SQVTM and ANQGSEA. There are 15 residues in the CDR3. The CDR3 is CSVEERGGGGVGQFF. The CDR3 DNA reads as TGCAGCGTTGAAGAAAGGGGCGGGGGCGGGGTGGGGCAGTTCTTC.

A few counts support this clonotype. The V gene is TRBV20-1, the J gene TRBJ2-2, with unresolved D. Per germline, CDR1 DFQATT and CDR2 SNEGSKA (reference sequence). This CDR3 comprises 15 residues. V lost 0 bases and J 5 bases, leaving 13 bases between the germline ends. CDR3 coding DNA: TGCAGTGCTAGAGATTTGGATAGCCCAACCGGGGAGCTGTTTTTT. This sequence encodes CSARDLDSPTGELFF.

CDR3: CASSYDRLAGEPPTDTQYF. In DNA form, the CDR3 reads TGTGCCAGCAGTTACGATAGACTAGCGGGGGAGCCTCCCACAGATACGCAGTATTTT. V gene TRBV6-2 or TRBV6-3 combines with J gene TRBJ2-3, with TRBD2 matching 12 bases. Germline V gene lookup returns CDR1 MNHEY and CDR2 SVGEGT. CDR3 length: 19 residues. With 2 bases clipped from V and 2 bases from J, the junction kept 11 bases outside the gene matches.

This clonotype was detected ten times or more. V and J are TRBV7-8 and TRBJ2-3, with 8 bases lining up with TRBD1. The CDR3 runs to 15 residues. The trim removed 1 base at V and 1 base at J, leaving 1 base unmatched. Germline assignment: CDR1 SGHVS and CDR2 FQNEAQ. Here the CDR3 reads CASSLDRGGTDTQYF. DNA of the CDR3: TGTGCCAGCAGCTTAGACAGGGGGGGCACAGATACGCAGTATTTT.

This clonotype was found many times. The chain couples TRBV7-2 to TRBJ2-7, with D hard to call. The CDR3 extends over 11 amino acids. V was trimmed by 5 bases and J by 6 bases, leaving 8 bases between them. Looked up from germline, CDR1 is SGHTA and CDR2 is FQGNSA. The CDR3 spells CASSIVSEQYF. As DNA, the CDR3 is TGTGCCAGCAGCATAGTCTCCGAGCAGTACTTC.

J is TRBJ2-3 and V is TRBV20-1, with TRBD2 matching over 12 bases. The germline V gene has CDR1 DFQATT and CDR2 SNEGSKA (reference sequence). V shed 0 bases and J 9 bases; nucleotides not matched to a gene: 10. CDR3 size: 16 residues. In DNA, the CDR3 is TGCAGTGCTAGAGAATTGGCTAGCGGGGGGGAATTGACGCAGTATTTT. Its protein is CSARELASGGELTQYF.

This clonotype was recorded at least ten times. This chain links TRBV28 with TRBJ2-7; 8 positions agree with TRBD1. The CDR3 has 12 amino acids. CDR1 is MDHEN and CDR2 is SYDVKM in the germline V gene. Trimming took 8 bases from V and 2 from J; bases not matched to a gene: 2. The CDR3 loop reads CASGQGAYEQYV. DNA of the CDR3: TGTGCCAGCGGACAGGGAGCCTACGAGCAGTACGTC.

This clonotype occurred many times. The chain employs TRBV28 and TRBJ1-2; TRBD1 matches 8 bases. J gave up 4 bases and V 5 bases, and 9 bases lay outside the gene matches. Germline CDR1 MDHEN, CDR2 SYDVKM. This CDR3 is built from 15 residues. The CDR3 loop is CASSPAPGGLYGYTF. As DNA, the CDR3 is TGTGCCAGCAGTCCGGCTCCAGGGGGCCTCTATGGCTACACCTTC.

The V gene is TRBV20-1, the J gene TRBJ2-2; 11 nucleotides align to TRBD2. The germline V gene has CDR1 DFQATT and CDR2 SNEGSKA (reference sequence). The CDR3 loop spans 16 amino acids. Trimming at V came to 2 bases and at J to 1 base, leaving 3 bases not matched to a gene. CDR3 coding DNA: TGCAGTGCTAGACTAGCGGGGGGACTGAACACCGGGGAGCTGTTTTTT. This translates into CSARLAGGLNTGELFF.

This clonotype showed up just a few times. The genes are TRBV20-1 and TRBJ1-2; no clear D. Germline CDR1 is DFQATT and CDR2 is SNEGSKA (reference sequence). The length of the CDR3 is 15 residues. V was cut by 2 bases and J by 0 bases, with 13 bases left in between. The CDR3 DNA follows: TGCAGTGCTAGACCAGCAACCTCACCTAACTATGGCTACACCTTC. This translates into CSARPATSPNYGYTF.

In the case of this clonotype: A read error is possible here, since a much larger clone lies one base away. The chain links TRBV7-3 to TRBJ2-1; possibly TRBD1 for D (5 bases). The CDR3 contains 13 residues. Germline values: CDR1 SGHTA, CDR2 FQGTGA. Here the CDR3 DNA reads TGTGCCAGCAGCTTACTGTGGGGCAATGTGCAGTTCTTC. Protein product: CASSLLWGNVQFF.

This chain uses TRBV11-3 with TRBJ2-3, with TRBD1 identical over 11 bases. Germline loops: CDR1 SGHNT, CDR2 YENEEA. The CDR3 covers 13 residues. Unmatched junction bases numbered 4, after V lost 5 bases and J lost 9 bases. The CDR3 DNA follows: TGTGCCAGCAGCGGGGACAGGGGGAGGACGCAGTATTTT. It encodes CASSGDRGRTQYF.

This clonotype has a handful of counts. This chain links TRBV11-2 with TRBJ1-2; 12 bases agree with TRBD1. The CDR3 is 16 residues long. Trimming took 5 bases from V and 6 from J; bases not matched to a gene: 10. Germline lookup yields CDR1 SGHAT and CDR2 FQNNGV. The CDR3 sequence: CASSIRPGQGADGYTF. CDR3 nucleotide sequence: TGTGCCAGCAGCATCCGTCCGGGACAGGGGGCTGATGGCTACACCTTC.

This clonotype appeared many times. The rearrangement links TRBV6-2 or TRBV6-3 to TRBJ2-5; 10 bases map to TRBD2. The CDR3 runs 15 residues. Germline loops: CDR1 MNHEY, CDR2 SVGEGT. Trimming removed 6 bases from V and 5 bases from J; junction bases left unmatched: 9. CDR3 region: CASRPSGGAFETQYF. As DNA, the CDR3 is TGTGCCAGCAGACCAAGCGGGGGGGCCTTCGAGACCCAGTACTTC.

Written as DNA, the CDR3 is TGTGCCAGCAGTGACAGGGGGCGGCAAGAGACCCAGTACTTC. As protein: CASSDRGRQETQYF. This chain uses TRBV25-1 with TRBJ2-5; 8 nucleotides line up with TRBD1. V lost 3 bases to trimming and J lost 2 bases; unmatched junction nucleotides: 2. CDR3 size: 14 residues. CDR1 MGHDK and CDR2 SYGVNS come from the germline V gene.

V and J are TRBV20-1 and TRBJ1-1; no reliable D call. The V gene's germline CDR1 is DFQATT and CDR2 SNEGSKA (reference sequence). Trimming pared 6 bases from V and 5 bases from J, leaving 16 bases between. This CDR3 comprises 13 residues. In DNA, the CDR3 is TGCAGTGCCCGAACATCCTTGGGGACTGAAGCTTTCTTT. Its translation: CSARTSLGTEAFF.